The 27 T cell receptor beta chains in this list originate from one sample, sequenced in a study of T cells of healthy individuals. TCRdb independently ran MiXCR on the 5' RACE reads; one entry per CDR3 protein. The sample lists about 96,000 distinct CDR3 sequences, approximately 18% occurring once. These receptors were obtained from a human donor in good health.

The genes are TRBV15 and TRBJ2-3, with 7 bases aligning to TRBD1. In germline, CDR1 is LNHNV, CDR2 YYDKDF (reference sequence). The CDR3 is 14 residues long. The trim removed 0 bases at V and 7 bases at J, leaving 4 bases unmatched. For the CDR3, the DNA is TGTGCCACCAGCAGAGATGCTAGGGGGCATACGCAGTATTTT. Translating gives CATSRDARGHTQYF.

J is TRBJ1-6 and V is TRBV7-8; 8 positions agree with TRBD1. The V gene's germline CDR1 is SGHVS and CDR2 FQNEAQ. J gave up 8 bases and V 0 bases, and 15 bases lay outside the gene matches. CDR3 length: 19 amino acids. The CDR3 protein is CASSLAQTWGDRMDSPLHF. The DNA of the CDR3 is TGTGCCAGCAGCTTAGCGCAGACCTGGGGGGACAGGATGGATTCACCCCTCCACTTT.

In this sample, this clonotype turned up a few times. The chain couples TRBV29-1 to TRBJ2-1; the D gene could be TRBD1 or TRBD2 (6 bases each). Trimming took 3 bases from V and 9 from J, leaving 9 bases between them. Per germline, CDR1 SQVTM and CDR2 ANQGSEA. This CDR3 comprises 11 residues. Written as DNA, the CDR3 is TGCAGCGTTGATAAGGGGGGTGAGCAGTTCTTC. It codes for CSVDKGGEQFF.

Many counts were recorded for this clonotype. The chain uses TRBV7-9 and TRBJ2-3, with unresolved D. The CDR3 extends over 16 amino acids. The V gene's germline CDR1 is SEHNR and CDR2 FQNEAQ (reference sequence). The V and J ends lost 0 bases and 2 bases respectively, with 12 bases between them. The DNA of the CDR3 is TGTGCCAGCAGCTTAGCGGAGACGGTTTCCACAGATACGCAGTATTTT. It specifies CASSLAETVSTDTQYF. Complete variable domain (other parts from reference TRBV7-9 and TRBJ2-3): DTGVSQNPRHKITKRGQNVTFRCDPISEHNRLYWYRQTLGQGPEFLTYFQNEAQLEKSRLLSDRFSAERPKGSFSTLEIQRTEQGDSAMYLCASSLAETVSTDTQYFGPGTRLTVL.

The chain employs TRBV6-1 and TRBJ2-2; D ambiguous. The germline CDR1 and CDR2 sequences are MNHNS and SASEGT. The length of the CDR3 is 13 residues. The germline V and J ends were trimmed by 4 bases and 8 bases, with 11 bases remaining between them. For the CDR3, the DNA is TGTGCCAGCAGTGGGCGACTGTCTGGGGAGCTGTTTTTT. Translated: CASSGRLSGELFF.

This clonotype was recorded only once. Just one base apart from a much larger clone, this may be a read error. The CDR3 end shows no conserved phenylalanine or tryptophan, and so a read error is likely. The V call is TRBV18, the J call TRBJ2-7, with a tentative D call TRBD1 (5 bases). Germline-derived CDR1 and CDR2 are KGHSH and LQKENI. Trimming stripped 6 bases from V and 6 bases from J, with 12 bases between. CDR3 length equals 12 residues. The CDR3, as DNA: TGTGCCAGCTCCAGGGTAGAAGGCGAGCAGTACCTC. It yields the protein CASSRVEGEQYL.

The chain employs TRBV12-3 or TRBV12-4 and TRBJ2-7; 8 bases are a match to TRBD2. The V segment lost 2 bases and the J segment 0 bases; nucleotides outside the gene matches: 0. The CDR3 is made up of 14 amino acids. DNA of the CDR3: TGTGCCAGCAGTTTAAGCGGGAGCTCCTACGAGCAGTACTTC. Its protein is CASSLSGSSYEQYF.

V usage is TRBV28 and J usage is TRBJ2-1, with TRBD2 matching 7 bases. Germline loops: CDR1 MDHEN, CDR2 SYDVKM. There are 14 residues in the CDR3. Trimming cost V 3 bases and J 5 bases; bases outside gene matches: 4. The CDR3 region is CASSLAGEDNEQFF. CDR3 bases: TGTGCCAGCAGTTTGGCGGGAGAGGACAATGAGCAGTTCTTC.

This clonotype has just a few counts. CDR3 sequence reads: CASSSPRGADTQYF. CDR3 DNA sequence: TGTGCCAGCAGCTCCCCTCGAGGGGCAGATACGCAGTATTTT. The chain employs TRBV11-2 and TRBJ2-3; D is possibly TRBD1 or TRBD2 (5 bases each). The CDR3 runs to 14 residues. Trimming pared 4 bases from V and 4 bases from J, leaving 12 bases between. The V gene's germline CDR1 is SGHAT and CDR2 FQNNGV.

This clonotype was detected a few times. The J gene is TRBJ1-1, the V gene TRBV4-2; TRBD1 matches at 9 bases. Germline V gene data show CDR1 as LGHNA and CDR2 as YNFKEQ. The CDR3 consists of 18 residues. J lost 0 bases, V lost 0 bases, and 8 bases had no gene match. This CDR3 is CASSQDRPGQGVNTEAFF. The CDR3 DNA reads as TGTGCCAGCAGCCAAGATCGACCGGGACAGGGTGTGAACACTGAAGCTTTCTTT.

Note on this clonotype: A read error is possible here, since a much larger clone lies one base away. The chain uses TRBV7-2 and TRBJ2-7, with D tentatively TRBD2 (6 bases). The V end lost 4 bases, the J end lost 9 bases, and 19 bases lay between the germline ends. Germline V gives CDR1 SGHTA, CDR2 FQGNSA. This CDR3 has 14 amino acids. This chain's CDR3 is CASSSGTLTVWQYF. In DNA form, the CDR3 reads TGTGCCAGCAGCTCCGGGACTCTCACGGTTTGGCAGTACTTC.

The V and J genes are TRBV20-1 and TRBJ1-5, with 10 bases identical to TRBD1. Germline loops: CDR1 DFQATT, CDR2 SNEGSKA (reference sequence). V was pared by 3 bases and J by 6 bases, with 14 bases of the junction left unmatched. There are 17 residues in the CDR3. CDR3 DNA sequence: TGCAGTGCTAGGGGGCCGCGGGGACAGGGGTCTTCTCAGCCCCAGCATTTT. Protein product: CSARGPRGQGSSQPQHF.

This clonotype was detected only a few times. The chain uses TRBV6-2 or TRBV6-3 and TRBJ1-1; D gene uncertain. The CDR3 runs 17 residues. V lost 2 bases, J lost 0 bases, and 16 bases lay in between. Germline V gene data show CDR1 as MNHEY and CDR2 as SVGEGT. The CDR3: CASSYASRTDLNTEAFF. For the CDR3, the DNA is TGTGCCAGCAGTTACGCGTCACGGACTGATTTGAACACTGAAGCTTTCTTT.

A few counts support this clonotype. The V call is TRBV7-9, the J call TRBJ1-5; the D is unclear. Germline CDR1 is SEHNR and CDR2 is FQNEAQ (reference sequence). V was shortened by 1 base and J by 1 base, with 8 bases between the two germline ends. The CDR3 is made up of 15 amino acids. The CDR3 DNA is TGTGCCAGCAGCTTAGAGGGTGGAAGCAATCAGCCCCAGCATTTT. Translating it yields CASSLEGGSNQPQHF.

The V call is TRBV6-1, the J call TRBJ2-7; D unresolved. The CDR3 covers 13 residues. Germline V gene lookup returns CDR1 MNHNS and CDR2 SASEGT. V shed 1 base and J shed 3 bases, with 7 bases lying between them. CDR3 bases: TGTGCCAGCAGTGAAGTACTCAACTACGAGCAGTACTTC. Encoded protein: CASSEVLNYEQYF.

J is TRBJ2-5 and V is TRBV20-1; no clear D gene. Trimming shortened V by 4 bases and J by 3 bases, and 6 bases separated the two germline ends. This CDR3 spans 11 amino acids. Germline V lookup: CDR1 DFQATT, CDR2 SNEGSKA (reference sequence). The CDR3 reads CSATPKETQYF. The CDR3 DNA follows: TGCAGTGCTACCCCCAAAGAGACCCAGTACTTC.

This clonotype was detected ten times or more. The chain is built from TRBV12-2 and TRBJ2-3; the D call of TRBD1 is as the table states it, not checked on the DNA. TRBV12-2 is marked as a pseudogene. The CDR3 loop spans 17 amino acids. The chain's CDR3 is CASRLGSLGVPADTQYF. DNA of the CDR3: TGTGCAAGTCGCTTAGGATCGCTGGGGGTTCCCGCAGATACGCAGTATTTT.

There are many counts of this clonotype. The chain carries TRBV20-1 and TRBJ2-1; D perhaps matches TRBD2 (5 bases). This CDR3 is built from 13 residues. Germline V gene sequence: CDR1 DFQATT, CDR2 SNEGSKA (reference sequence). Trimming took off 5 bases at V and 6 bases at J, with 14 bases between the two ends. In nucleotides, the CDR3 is TGCAGTGCTGCGGGTCCTCTTGTCAATGAGCAGTTCTTC. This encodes CSAAGPLVNEQFF.

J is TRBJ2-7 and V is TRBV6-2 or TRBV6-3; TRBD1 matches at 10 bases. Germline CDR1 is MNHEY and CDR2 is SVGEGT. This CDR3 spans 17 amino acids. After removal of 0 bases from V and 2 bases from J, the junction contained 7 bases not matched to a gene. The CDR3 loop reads CASSYSSGQGDPYEQYF. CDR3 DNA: TGTGCCAGCAGTTACTCGTCTGGACAGGGGGACCCCTACGAGCAGTACTTC.

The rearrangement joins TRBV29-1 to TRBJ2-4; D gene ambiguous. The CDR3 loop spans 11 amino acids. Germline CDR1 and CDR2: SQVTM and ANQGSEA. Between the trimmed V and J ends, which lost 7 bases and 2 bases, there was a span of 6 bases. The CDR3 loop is CSAQTKNIQYF. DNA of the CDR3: TGCAGCGCCCAGACCAAAAACATTCAGTACTTC. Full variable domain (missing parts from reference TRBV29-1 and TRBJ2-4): SAVISQKPSRDICQRGTSLTIQCQVDSQVTMMFWYRQQPGQSLTLIATANQGSEATYESGFVIDKFPISRPNLTFSTLTVSNMSPEDSSIYLCSAQTKNIQYFGAGTRLSVL.

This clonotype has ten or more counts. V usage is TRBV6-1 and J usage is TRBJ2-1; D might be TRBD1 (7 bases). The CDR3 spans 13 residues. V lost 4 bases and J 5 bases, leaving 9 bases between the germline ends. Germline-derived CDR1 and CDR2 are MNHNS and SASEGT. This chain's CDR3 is CASSGRGDNEQFF. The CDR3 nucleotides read TGTGCCAGCAGTGGCAGGGGGGACAATGAGCAGTTCTTC.

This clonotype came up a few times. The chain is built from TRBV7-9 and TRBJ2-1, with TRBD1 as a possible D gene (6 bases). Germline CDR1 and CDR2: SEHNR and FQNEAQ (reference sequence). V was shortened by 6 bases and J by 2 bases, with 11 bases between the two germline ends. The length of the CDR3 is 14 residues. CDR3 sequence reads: CASRLGHTYNEQFF. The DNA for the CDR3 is TGTGCCAGCAGACTGGGACATACCTACAATGAGCAGTTCTTC. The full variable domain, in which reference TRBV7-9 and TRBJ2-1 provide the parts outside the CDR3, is DTGVSQNPRHKITKRGQNVTFRCDPISEHNRLYWYRQTLGQGPEFLTYFQNEAQLEKSRLLSDRFSAERPKGSFSTLEIQRTEQGDSAMYLCASRLGHTYNEQFFGPGTRLTVL.

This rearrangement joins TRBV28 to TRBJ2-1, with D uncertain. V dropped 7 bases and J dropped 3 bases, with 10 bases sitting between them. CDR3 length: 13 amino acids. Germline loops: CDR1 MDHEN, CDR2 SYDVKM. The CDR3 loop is CASTQTSYNEQFF. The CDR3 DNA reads TGTGCCAGCACCCAAACGAGCTACAATGAGCAGTTCTTC. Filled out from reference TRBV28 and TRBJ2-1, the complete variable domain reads DVKVTQSSRYLVKRTGEKVFLECVQDMDHENMFWYRQDPGLGLRLIYFSYDVKMKEKGDIPEGYSVSREKKERFSLILESASTNQTSMYLCASTQTSYNEQFFGPGTRLTVL.

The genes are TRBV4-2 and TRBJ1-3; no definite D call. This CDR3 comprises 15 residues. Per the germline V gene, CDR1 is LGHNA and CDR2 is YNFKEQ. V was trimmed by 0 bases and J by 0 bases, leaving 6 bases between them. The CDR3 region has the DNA TGTGCCAGCAGCCAAGATGCGGTCTCTGGAAACACCATATATTTT. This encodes CASSQDAVSGNTIYF.

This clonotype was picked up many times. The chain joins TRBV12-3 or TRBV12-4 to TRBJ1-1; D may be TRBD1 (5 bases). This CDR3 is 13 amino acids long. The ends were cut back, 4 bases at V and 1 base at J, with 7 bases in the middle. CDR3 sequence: CASSWGTNTEAFF. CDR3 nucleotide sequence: TGTGCCAGCAGTTGGGGGACGAACACTGAAGCTTTCTTT.

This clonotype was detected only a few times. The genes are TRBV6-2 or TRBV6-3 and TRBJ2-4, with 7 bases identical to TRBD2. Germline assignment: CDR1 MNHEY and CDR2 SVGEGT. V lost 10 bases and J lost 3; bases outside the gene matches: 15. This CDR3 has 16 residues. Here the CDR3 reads CAISEAGATSKNIQYF. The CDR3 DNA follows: TGTGCCATATCCGAGGCGGGAGCGACGAGCAAAAACATTCAGTACTTC.

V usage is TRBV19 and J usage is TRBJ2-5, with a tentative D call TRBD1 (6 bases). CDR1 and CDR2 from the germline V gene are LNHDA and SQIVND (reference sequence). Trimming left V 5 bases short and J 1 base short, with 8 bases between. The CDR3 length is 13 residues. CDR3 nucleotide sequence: TGTGCCAGTAGTTTCAGGGGCCAAGAGACCCAGTACTTC. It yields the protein CASSFRGQETQYF. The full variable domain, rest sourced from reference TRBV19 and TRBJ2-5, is DGGITQSPKYLFRKEGQNVTLSCEQNLNHDAMYWYRQDPGQGLRLIYYSQIVNDFQKGDIAEGYSVSREKKESFPLTVTSAQKNPTAFYLCASSFRGQETQYFGPGTRLLVL.